This T cell receptor beta chain was sequenced in a study of vaccination and CD4 T cells after COVID-19. The Oncomine TCR Beta short-read assay was applied to DNA of cultured CD4+ T cells. TCRdb ran MiXCR on the PCR reads and lists one entry per CDR3 protein. The data hold 15,000 to 20,000 distinct CDR3 sequences, with approximately 52% observed a single time. Treatment given: roughly nine-day PBMC culture with coronavirus spike peptide pools or control peptides (ViraFEST assay). Note on this clonotype: Its antigen is not identified.

Trimming pared 5 bases from V and 3 bases from J, leaving 18 bases between. Germline values: CDR1 MNHNS, CDR2 SASEGT. The CDR3 runs 16 residues. Specimen: CD4+ T cells from blood, cultured in vitro. The clonotype originates from a human donor who had recovered from COVID-19. V is TRBV6-1 and J is TRBJ2-3; D is ambiguous. The CDR3 reads CASSQTATSGTDTQYF. The CDR3 DNA reads as TGTGCCAGCAGTCAAACCGCGACCAGTGGGACAGATACGCAGTATTTT.